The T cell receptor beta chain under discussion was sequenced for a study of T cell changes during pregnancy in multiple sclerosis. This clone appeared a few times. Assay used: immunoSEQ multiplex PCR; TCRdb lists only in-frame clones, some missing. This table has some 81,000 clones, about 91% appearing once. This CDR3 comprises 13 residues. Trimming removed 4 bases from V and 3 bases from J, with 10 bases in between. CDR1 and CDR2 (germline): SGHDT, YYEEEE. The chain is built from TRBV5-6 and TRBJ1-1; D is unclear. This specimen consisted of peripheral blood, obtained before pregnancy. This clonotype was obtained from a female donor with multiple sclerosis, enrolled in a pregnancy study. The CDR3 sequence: CASSPTLYTEAFF. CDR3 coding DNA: TGTGCCAGCAGCCCGACTCTCTACACTGAAGCTTTCTTT.